A selection of T cell receptor beta chains follows, all from one sample in a study of T cells in Graves' hyperthyroidism and ophthalmopathy. A single record per CDR3 protein comes from TCRdb applying MiXCR to the multiplex PCR reads. In the table there are a few hundred thousand distinct CDR3 sequences, 15% to 19% of which are singletons. The sequenced material came from blood. The receptors shown here come from a woman aged 30 to 39 with Graves' hyperthyroidism. Each CDR3 is given with its conserved first and last residue. The D gene is left open where the match is weak.

V gene	J gene	D gene	CDR3 protein
TRBV6-1	TRBJ2-2	TRBD2	CASSDRTSDTGELFF
TRBV28	TRBJ1-5	-	CASNLEGLNQPQHF
TRBV11-2	TRBJ1-2	TRBD1	CASSKSPTGMVGYTF
TRBV7-2	TRBJ2-7	TRBD2	CASSSGIAGGYEQYF
TRBV11-1	TRBJ2-7	-	CASSLQESSYEQYF
TRBV10-3	TRBJ1-5	TRBD1	CAISEHQDRVNQPQHF
TRBV10-2	TRBJ2-7	TRBD1	CASLDRDYEQYF
TRBV19	TRBJ2-3	TRBD1	CASRDRGLTDTQYF
TRBV20-1	TRBJ2-2	TRBD2	CSASPRASGNTGELFF
TRBV30	TRBJ2-7	TRBD2	CAWSPSRLLAGRSYEQYF
TRBV30	TRBJ1-2	-	CAWSVPGSNYGYTF
TRBV18	TRBJ1-1	-	CASSPLGTENTEAFF
TRBV9	TRBJ2-1	TRBD2	CASSVAGEGRYNEQFF
TRBV4-1	TRBJ2-7	-	CASSQVTNRDEQYF